This passage covers 7 T cell receptor beta chains from one sample sequenced in a study of blood T cells in healthy people across ages (dated by TCRdb to the mid-2010s). Library prep was done by 5' RACE. Instrument on record: Illumina HiSeq 2500. A second PCR of about 7 to 12 cycles was run with a J-beta primer mix and a sample-barcoded 5' primer. The raw public reads went through TCRdb reprocessing: fastp at Q25, MiXCR clone calling, in-frame beta chains kept. Every entry covers one CDR3 protein and lists the most common genes and DNA from its rows. This sample comprises 700,000 to 850,000 distinct CDR3 sequences, 53% of them detected only once. The ten largest clones take up roughly two fifths of the sample. Sequencing used blood. These receptors originate from a man aged 80 or over in good health.

A remark on this clonotype: The junction shows a germline mismatch at one end, possibly a read error. V gene TRBV5-1 combines with J gene TRBJ2-1; D call uncertain. The CDR3 runs 12 residues. Germline V lookup: CDR1 SGHRS, CDR2 YFSETQ. DNA for the CDR3: TGCGCCGGCAGCGAAAACTTGGGTGAGCAGTTCTTC. It specifies CAGSENLGEQFF.

The chain is built from TRBV27 and TRBJ1-5; 8 bases are shared with TRBD1. This CDR3 region has 14 residues. In germline, CDR1 is MNHEY, CDR2 SMNVEV (reference sequence). With V trimmed by 7 bases and J by 5 bases, 7 bases remained unmatched. CDR3 sequence (DNA): TGTGCCAGCAACGTCACAGGGGGGGATCAGCCCCAGCATTTT. It encodes CASNVTGGDQPQHF.

On this clonotype itself: This could be a read error, since a much larger clone is one nucleotide away. The chain joins TRBV6-5 to TRBJ1-2; a weak D match, TRBD1 (6 bases). This CDR3 spans 13 amino acids. CDR1 and CDR2 from the germline V gene are MNHEY and SVGAGI. CDR3: CASSQPQGYGCTF. The CDR3 nucleotides read TGTGCCAGCAGTCAGCCACAGGGCTATGGCTGCACCTTC.

This clonotype occurred once. This sequence joins TRBV5-1 and TRBJ2-5; TRBD1 aligns across 7 bases. Germline V gene sequence: CDR1 SGHRS, CDR2 YFSETQ. Trimming removed 3 bases from V and 11 bases from J; junction bases left unmatched: 13. This CDR3 is 14 amino acids long. CDR3 in amino acids: CASSSQGPQVEQYF. In DNA form, the CDR3 reads TGCGCCAGCAGCTCACAGGGGCCGCAAGTTGAGCAGTACTTC.

The rearrangement links TRBV5-1 to TRBJ1-3; D uncertain. The CDR3 contains 15 residues. V lost 0 bases and J lost 0, with 7 bases in between. Germline V gene lookup returns CDR1 SGHRS and CDR2 YFSETQ. The CDR3 is CASSLEVLSGNTIYF. The CDR3 DNA follows: TGCGCCAGCAGCTTGGAGGTTCTCTCTGGAAACACCATATATTTT.

The J gene is TRBJ2-3, the V gene TRBV2, with TRBD2 as a possible D gene (5 bases). The ends were cut back, 6 bases at V and 5 bases at J, with 24 bases in the middle. There are 17 residues in the CDR3. Germline loops: CDR1 SNHLY, CDR2 FYNNEI. The CDR3 DNA sequence: TGTGCCAGCAGGATAATTCGGGTAGGGCTAGCTGGAGATACGCAGTATTTT. Its translation is CASRIIRVGLAGDTQYF.

Points on this clonotype: A single base separates this from a much larger clone, so it may be a read error. The rearrangement joins TRBV20-1 to TRBJ2-5; a weak D match, TRBD2 (6 bases). The length of the CDR3 is 13 residues. Trimming took off 8 bases at V and 3 bases at J, with 16 bases between the two ends. Germline values: CDR1 DFQATT, CDR2 SNEGSKA (reference sequence). In nucleotides, the CDR3 is TGCAGTCTACTGTGGGAGGAGGAAGAGACCCAGTACTTC. Translated, it gives CSLLWEEEETQYF.